This TCR beta chain was sequenced in a study of T cell changes during pregnancy in multiple sclerosis. TCRdb keeps only in-frame clones here, not all; method: immunoSEQ multiplex PCR. The sample has 70,000 to 95,000 clones, roughly 94% seen once; the top ten hold 1.5% to 2%. V shed 0 bases and J shed 6 bases, with 11 bases lying between them. The CDR3 is made up of 14 amino acids. The germline V gene encodes CDR1 SGHRS and CDR2 YFSETQ. The sequence came from a female donor in good health, enrolled as a control in a pregnancy study. The rearrangement uses TRBV5-1 and TRBJ2-3, with D possibly being TRBD1 (6 bases). The source material was peripheral blood, sampled after pregnancy. DNA of the CDR3: TGCGCCAGCAGCTTGGCCAGGCAGGGGGATACGCAGTATTTT. Translation gives CASSLARQGDTQYF.